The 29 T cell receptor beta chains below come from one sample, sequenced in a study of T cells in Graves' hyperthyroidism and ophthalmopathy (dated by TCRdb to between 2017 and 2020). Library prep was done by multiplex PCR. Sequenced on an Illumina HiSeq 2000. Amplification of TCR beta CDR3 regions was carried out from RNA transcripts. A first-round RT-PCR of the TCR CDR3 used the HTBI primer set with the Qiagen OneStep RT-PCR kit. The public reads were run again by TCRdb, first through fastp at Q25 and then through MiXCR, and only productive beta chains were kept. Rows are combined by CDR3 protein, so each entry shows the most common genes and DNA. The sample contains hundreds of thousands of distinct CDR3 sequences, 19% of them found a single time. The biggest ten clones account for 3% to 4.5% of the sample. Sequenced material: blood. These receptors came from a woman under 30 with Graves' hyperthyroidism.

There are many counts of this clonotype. The CDR3 reads CASSDHDSLGQPQHF. CDR3 coding DNA: TGTGCCAGCAGTGACCACGACAGCCTAGGGCAGCCCCAGCATTTT. The J gene is TRBJ1-5, the V gene TRBV6-1; perhaps TRBD1 as D (5 bases). Germline CDR1 and CDR2: MNHNS and SASEGT. CDR3 size: 15 residues. V was trimmed by 3 bases and J by 7 bases, leaving 16 bases between them.

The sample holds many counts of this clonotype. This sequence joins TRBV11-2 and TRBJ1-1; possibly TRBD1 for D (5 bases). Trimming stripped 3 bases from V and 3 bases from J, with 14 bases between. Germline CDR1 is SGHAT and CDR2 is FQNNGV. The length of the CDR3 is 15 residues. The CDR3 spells CASSFRTGPYTEAFF. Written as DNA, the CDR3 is TGTGCCAGCAGCTTCCGGACGGGACCATACACTGAAGCTTTCTTT.

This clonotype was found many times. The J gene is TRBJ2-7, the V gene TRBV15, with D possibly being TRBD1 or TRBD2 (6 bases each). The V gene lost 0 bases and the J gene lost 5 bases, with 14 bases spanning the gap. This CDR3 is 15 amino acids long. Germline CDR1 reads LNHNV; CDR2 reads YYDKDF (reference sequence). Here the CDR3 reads CATSRDPGGSDEQYF. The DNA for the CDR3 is TGTGCCACCAGCAGAGATCCCGGGGGCTCGGACGAGCAGTACTTC.

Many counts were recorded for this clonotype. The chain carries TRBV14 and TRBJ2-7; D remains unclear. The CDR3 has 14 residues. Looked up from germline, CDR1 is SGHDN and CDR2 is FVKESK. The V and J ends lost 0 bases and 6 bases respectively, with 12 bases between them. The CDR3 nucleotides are TGTGCCAGCAGCCAAGATCTTGTAGAAACCGAGCAGTACTTC. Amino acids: CASSQDLVETEQYF.

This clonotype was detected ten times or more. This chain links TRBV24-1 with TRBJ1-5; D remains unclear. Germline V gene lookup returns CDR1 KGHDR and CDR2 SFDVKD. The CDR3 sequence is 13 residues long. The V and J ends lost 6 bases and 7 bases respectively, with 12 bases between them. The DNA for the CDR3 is TGTGCCACCAGTCTTACGGAATACCAGCCCCAGCATTTT. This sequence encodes CATSLTEYQPQHF.

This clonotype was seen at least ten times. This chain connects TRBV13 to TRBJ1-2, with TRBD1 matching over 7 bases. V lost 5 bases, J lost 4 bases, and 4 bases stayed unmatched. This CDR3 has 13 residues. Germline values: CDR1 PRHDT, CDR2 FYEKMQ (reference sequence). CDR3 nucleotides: TGTGCCAGCAGCCGGCAGGGGGGCTATGGCTACACCTTC. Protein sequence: CASSRQGGYGYTF.

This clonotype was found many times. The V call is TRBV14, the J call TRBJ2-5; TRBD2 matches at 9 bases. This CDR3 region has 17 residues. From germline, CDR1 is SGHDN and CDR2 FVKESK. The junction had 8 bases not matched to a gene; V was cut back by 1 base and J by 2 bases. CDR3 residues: CASSQGLTTSGQETQYF. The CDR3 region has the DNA TGTGCCAGCAGCCAAGGACTGACGACTAGCGGACAAGAGACCCAGTACTTC.

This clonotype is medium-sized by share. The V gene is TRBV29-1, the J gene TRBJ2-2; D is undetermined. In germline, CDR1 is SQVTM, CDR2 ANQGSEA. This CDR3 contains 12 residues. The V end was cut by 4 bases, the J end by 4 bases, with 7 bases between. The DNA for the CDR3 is TGCAGCGTTGCACTGGGCACCGGGGAGCTGTTTTTT. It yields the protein CSVALGTGELFF.

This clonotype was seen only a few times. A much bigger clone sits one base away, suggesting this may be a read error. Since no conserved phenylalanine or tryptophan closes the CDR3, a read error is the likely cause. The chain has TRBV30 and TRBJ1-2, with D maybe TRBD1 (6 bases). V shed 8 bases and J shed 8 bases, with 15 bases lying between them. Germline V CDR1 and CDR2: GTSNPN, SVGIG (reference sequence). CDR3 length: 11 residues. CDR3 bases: TGTGCCCGATCGGACAGCGGGGGCTACACCCTC. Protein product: CARSDSGGYTL.

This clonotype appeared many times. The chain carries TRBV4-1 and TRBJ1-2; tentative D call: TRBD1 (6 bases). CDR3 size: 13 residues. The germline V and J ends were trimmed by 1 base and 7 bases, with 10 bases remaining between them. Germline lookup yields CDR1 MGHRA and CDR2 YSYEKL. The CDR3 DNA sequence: TGCGCCAGCAGCCAAGGTCTCAGGGGTGGCTACACCTTC. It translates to CASSQGLRGGYTF.

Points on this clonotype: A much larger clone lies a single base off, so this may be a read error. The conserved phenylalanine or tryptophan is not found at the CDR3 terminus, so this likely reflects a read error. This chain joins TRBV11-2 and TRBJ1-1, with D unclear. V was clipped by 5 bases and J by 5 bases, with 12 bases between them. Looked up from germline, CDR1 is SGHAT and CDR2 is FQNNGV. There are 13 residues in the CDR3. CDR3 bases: TGTGCCAGCAGCGATACCACGGGGACTGAAGCTTTCTCT. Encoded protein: CASSDTTGTEAFS.

The CDR3 nucleotides read TGTGCCAGCAGTTACACCGGGACAGGGTCCGAACGCGAGCAGTACTTC. Encoded protein: CASSYTGTGSEREQYF. The gene calls are TRBV6-5 and TRBJ2-7, with 9 positions matching TRBD1. V was pared by 2 bases and J by 6 bases, with 11 bases of the junction left unmatched. The germline gives CDR1 MNHEY, CDR2 SVGAGI. This CDR3 comprises 16 residues.

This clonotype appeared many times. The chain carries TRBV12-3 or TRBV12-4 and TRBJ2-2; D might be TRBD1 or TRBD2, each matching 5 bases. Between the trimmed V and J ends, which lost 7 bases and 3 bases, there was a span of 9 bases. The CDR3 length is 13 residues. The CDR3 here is CASMGRDTGELFF. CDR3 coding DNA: TGTGCCAGCATGGGACGGGACACCGGGGAGCTGTTTTTT.

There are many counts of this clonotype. This chain's CDR3 is CASSGLLGQGAFRDYGYTF. In DNA, the CDR3 is TGTGCCAGCAGTGGGCTTCTAGGGCAGGGGGCTTTTCGTGACTATGGCTACACCTTC. This sequence joins TRBV25-1 and TRBJ1-2; 8 bases match TRBD1. V gave up 4 bases and J gave up 3 bases; unmatched junction bases: 19. The CDR3 is 19 amino acids. The germline V gene encodes CDR1 MGHDK and CDR2 SYGVNS.

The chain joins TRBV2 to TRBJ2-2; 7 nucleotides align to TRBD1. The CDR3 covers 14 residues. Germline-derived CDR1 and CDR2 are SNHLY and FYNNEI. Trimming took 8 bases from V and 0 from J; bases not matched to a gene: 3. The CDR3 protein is CASRDSSNTGELFF. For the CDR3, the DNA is TGTGCCAGCCGGGACAGCTCGAACACCGGGGAGCTGTTTTTT.

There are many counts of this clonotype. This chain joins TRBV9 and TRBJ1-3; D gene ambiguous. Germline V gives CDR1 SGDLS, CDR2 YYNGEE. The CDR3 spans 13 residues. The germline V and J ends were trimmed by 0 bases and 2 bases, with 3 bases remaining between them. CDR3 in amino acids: CASSVAPGNTIYF. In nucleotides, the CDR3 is TGTGCCAGCAGCGTAGCTCCTGGAAACACCATATATTTT.

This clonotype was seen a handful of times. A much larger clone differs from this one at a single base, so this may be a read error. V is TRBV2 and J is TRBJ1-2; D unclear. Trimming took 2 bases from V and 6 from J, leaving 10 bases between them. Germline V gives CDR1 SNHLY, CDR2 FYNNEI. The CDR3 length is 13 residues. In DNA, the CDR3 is TGTGCCAGCAGTGAACGTCCGCTTCATGGCTACACCTTC. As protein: CASSERPLHGYTF. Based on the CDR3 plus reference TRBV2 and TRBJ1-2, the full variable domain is EPEVTQTPSHQVTQMGQEVILRCVPISNHLYFYWYRQILGQKVEFLVSFYNNEISEKSEIFDDQFSVERPDGSNFTLKIRSTKLEDSAMYFCASSERPLHGYTFGSGTRLTVV.

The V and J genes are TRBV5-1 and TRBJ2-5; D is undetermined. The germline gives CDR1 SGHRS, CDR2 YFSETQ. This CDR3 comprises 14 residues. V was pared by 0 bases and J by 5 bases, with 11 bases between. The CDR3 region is CASSLVPPRETQYF. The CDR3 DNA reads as TGCGCCAGCAGCTTGGTCCCCCCCCGGGAGACCCAGTACTTC.

The CDR3 DNA reads TGTGCCAGCAGTTACACATCCCTGAGCTACGAGCAGTACTTC. Residues: CASSYTSLSYEQYF. J is TRBJ2-7 and V is TRBV6-5; no clear D. Germline V gene lookup returns CDR1 MNHEY and CDR2 SVGAGI. This CDR3 region has 14 residues. Trimming stripped 2 bases from V and 3 bases from J, with 11 bases between.

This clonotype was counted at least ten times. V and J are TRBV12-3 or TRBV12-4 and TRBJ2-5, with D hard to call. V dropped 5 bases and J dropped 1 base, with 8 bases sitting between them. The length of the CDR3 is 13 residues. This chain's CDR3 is CASSRHLQETQYF. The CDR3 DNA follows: TGTGCCAGCAGTAGACACCTCCAAGAGACCCAGTACTTC.

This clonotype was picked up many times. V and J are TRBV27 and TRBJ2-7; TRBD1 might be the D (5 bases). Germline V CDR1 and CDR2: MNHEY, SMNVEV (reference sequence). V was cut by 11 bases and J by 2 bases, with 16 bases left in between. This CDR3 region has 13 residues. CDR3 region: CARVDSLPYEQYF. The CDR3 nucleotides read TGTGCCCGGGTCGACAGCCTCCCCTACGAGCAGTACTTC.

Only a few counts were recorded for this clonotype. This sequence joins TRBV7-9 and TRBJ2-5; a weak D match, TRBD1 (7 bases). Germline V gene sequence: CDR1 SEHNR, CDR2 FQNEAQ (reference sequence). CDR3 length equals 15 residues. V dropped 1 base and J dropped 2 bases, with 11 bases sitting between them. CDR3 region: CASSLGRGRQETQYF. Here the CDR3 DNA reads TGTGCCAGCAGCTTAGGGAGGGGGCGGCAAGAGACCCAGTACTTC.

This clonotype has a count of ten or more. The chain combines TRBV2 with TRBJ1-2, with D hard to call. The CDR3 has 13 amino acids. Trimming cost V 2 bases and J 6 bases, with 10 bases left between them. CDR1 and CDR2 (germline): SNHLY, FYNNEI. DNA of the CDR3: TGTGCCAGCAGTGAACAGGAGATCCATGGCTACACCTTC. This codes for CASSEQEIHGYTF.

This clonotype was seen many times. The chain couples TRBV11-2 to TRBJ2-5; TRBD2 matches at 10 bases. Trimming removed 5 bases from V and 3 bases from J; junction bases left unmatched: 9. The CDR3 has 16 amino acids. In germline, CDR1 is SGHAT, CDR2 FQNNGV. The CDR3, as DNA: TGTGCCAGCAGCATTACACCCCTAGCGGGGGAAGAGACCCAGTACTTC. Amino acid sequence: CASSITPLAGEETQYF.

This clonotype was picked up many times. CDR3 sequence (DNA): TGCGCCAGCAGCTCACGGGACCGATACACTGAAGCTTTCTTT. This translates into CASSSRDRYTEAFF. The rearrangement uses TRBV5-1 and TRBJ1-1; possibly TRBD1 for D (5 bases). This CDR3 has 14 amino acids. The germline V gene encodes CDR1 SGHRS and CDR2 YFSETQ. Deletions cut 3 bases from V and 3 bases from J, with 12 bases between.

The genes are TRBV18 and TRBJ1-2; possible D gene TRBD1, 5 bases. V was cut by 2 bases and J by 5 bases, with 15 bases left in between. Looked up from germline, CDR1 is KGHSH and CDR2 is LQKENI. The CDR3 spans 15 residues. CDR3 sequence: CASSPGGQAEYGYTF. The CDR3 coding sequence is TGTGCCAGCTCACCAGGGGGTCAGGCCGAATATGGCTACACCTTC.

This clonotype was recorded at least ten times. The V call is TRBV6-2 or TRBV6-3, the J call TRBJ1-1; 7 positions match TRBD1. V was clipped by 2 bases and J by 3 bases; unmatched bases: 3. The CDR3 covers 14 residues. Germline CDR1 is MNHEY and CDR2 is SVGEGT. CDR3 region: CASSYQGGDTEAFF. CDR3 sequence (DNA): TGTGCCAGCAGTTACCAGGGGGGGGACACTGAAGCTTTCTTT.

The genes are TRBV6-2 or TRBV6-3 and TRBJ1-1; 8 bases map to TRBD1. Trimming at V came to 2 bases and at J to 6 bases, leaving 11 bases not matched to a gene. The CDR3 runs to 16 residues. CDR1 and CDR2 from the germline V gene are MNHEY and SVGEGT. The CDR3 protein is CASSYENRGGRPEAFF. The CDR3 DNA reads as TGTGCCAGCAGTTACGAGAACAGGGGGGGACGTCCTGAAGCTTTCTTT.

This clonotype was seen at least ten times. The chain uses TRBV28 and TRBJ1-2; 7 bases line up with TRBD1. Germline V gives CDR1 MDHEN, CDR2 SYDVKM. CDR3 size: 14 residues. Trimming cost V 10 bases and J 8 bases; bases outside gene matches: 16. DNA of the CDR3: TGTGCCATCCAAGGACCGGGACAGACTATCGGCTACACCTTC. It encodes CAIQGPGQTIGYTF.